These 19 T cell receptor beta chains were sequenced from one sample in a study of cytomegalovirus exposure and HLA in healthy donors. Assay used: immunoSEQ multiplex PCR; TCRdb lists only in-frame clones, some missing. Seen here are around 49,000 clones, 94% observed once, and the top ten hold 6.5% to 9.5%. The specimen sequenced was PBMCs. Source of these receptors: a woman aged 18-30 years in good health and CMV-seropositive.

This sequence joins TRBV13 and TRBJ1-1, with D unclear. Trimming left V 5 bases short and J 1 base short, with 11 bases between. Per germline, CDR1 PRHDT and CDR2 FYEKMQ (reference sequence). The CDR3 has 14 residues. CDR3 DNA: TGTGCCAGCAGCCTTTCCCACAGGAACACTGAAGCTTTCTTT. This encodes CASSLSHRNTEAFF.

Notes on this clone: This sample also contains other DNA sequences that code for the same CDR3. This rearrangement joins TRBV19 to TRBJ2-3; the D gene is possibly TRBD1 (5 bases). The CDR3 runs 15 residues. Germline assignment: CDR1 LNHDA and CDR2 SQIVND (reference sequence). V dropped 5 bases and J dropped 0 bases, with 12 bases sitting between them. The CDR3 is CASSLRGGSTDTQYF. The DNA of the CDR3 is TGTGCCAGTAGTCTTAGGGGCGGCAGCACAGATACGCAGTATTTT.

V and J are TRBV11-1 and TRBJ2-2, with 12 positions matching TRBD2. CDR1 and CDR2 (germline): SGHAT, FQDESV (reference sequence). V lost 4 bases, J lost 4 bases, and 4 bases stayed unmatched. The CDR3 extends over 16 amino acids. CDR3 residues: CASSSSGRAGTGELFF. CDR3 nucleotide sequence: TGTGCCAGCAGCTCTAGCGGGAGGGCCGGCACCGGGGAGCTGTTTTTT.

This chain joins TRBV28 and TRBJ1-2; D might be TRBD1 (5 bases). This CDR3 is built from 12 residues. The V gene lost 7 bases and the J gene lost 8 bases, with 14 bases spanning the gap. Germline V gene data show CDR1 as MDHEN and CDR2 as SYDVKM. The CDR3 protein is CASTSGGEGYTF. Here the CDR3 DNA reads TGTGCCAGCACCAGCGGGGGGGAGGGCTACACCTTC.

V and J are TRBV28 and TRBJ1-5; D is uncertain. The V end was cut by 6 bases, the J end by 4 bases, with 13 bases between. The CDR3 is 14 amino acids. Germline lookup yields CDR1 MDHEN and CDR2 SYDVKM. CDR3 DNA: TGTGCCAGCAGCCCTACGGGTCGAAATCAGCCCCAGCATTTT. Protein: CASSPTGRNQPQHF.

V gene TRBV18 combines with J gene TRBJ2-4, with 9 bases identical to TRBD2. CDR1 is KGHSH and CDR2 is LQKENI in the germline V gene. The CDR3 is 17 residues long. After removal of 1 base from V and 6 bases from J, the junction contained 10 bases not matched to a gene. CDR3 DNA: TGTGCCAGCTCACCACTTTGGCGGGAGGGCCGGGGAAACATTCAGTACTTC. Translated, it gives CASSPLWREGRGNIQYF. The whole variable domain, filled in from reference TRBV18 and TRBJ2-4, reads NAGVMQNPRHLVRRRGQEARLRCSPMKGHSHVYWYRQLPEEGLKFMVYLQKENIIDESGMPKERFSAEFPKEGPSILRIQQVVRGDSAAYFCASSPLWREGRGNIQYFGAGTRLSVL.

The genes are TRBV19 and TRBJ2-5; 9 bases map to TRBD1. This CDR3 spans 16 amino acids. V lost 0 bases and J lost 2; bases outside the gene matches: 4. Germline V lookup: CDR1 LNHDA, CDR2 SQIVND (reference sequence). CDR3 loop: CASSIDHGQGQETQYF. The CDR3 nucleotides read TGTGCCAGTAGTATAGACCACGGACAGGGGCAAGAGACCCAGTACTTC.

The chain carries TRBV27 and TRBJ2-2; D possibly corresponds to TRBD2 (6 bases). This CDR3 contains 18 residues. CDR1 is MNHEY and CDR2 is SMNVEV in the germline V gene (reference sequence). Trimming cost V 5 bases and J 4 bases, with 23 bases left between them. The CDR3 DNA sequence: TGTGCCAGCAGTACCGCGACTAGGAGGGTTGTCGGCACCGGGGAGCTGTTTTTT. Amino acid sequence: CASSTATRRVVGTGELFF.

The V call is TRBV6-4, the J call TRBJ2-6, with 7 nucleotides matching TRBD1. In germline, CDR1 is MRHNA, CDR2 SNTAGT. V lost 7 bases, J lost 0 bases, and 6 bases stayed unmatched. This CDR3 is built from 16 residues. The CDR3 reads CASNIQGSSGANVLTF. The CDR3 DNA follows: TGTGCCAGCAACATACAGGGGAGCTCTGGGGCCAACGTCCTGACTTTC.

The chain employs TRBV21-1 and TRBJ2-7; the table's D call TRBD2 went unverified against the DNA. TRBV21-1 is flagged as a pseudogene. CDR3 length equals 15 residues. CDR3 in amino acids: CASSKRSSEPYEQYF. In nucleotides, the CDR3 is TGTGCCAGCAGCAAACGGTCTAGCGAGCCCTACGAGCAGTACTTC.

Details on this clone: Other DNA sequences in the sample encode the same CDR3. The V gene is TRBV4-1, the J gene TRBJ2-1; 12 nucleotides agree with TRBD2. The CDR3 extends over 15 amino acids. The germline gives CDR1 MGHRA, CDR2 YSYEKL. J lost 5 bases, V lost 1 base, and 0 bases had no gene match. The CDR3 reads CASSQGLAGDNEQFF. In DNA form, the CDR3 reads TGCGCCAGCAGCCAAGGACTAGCGGGGGACAATGAGCAGTTCTTC.

The CDR3 coding sequence is TGTGCCAGCAGTTACGGACAGGGAAGTAGTCAGCCCCAGCATTTT. It is translated as CASSYGQGSSQPQHF. The chain is built from TRBV6-5 and TRBJ1-5; 8 nucleotides align to TRBD1. CDR3 size: 15 residues. Germline loops: CDR1 MNHEY, CDR2 SVGAGI. V lost 2 bases and J lost 6; bases outside the gene matches: 6.

The chain joins TRBV18 to TRBJ1-5; tentative D call: TRBD1 (5 bases). CDR1 is KGHSH, CDR2 LQKENI, per germline. The CDR3 contains 14 residues. Trimming removed 3 bases at V and 3 bases at J, with 9 bases between. The CDR3 is CASSPQGLNQPQHF. The CDR3, as DNA: TGTGCCAGCTCACCCCAGGGCCTCAATCAGCCCCAGCATTTT.

This sequence joins TRBV28 and TRBJ2-1; maybe TRBD1 (5 bases). The V gene's germline CDR1 is MDHEN and CDR2 SYDVKM. The CDR3 contains 15 residues. V shed 11 bases and J shed 5 bases, with 22 bases lying between them. CDR3 in amino acids: CAAQGWLQKNNEQFF. DNA for the CDR3: TGTGCCGCCCAGGGATGGCTCCAGAAAAACAATGAGCAGTTCTTC. Drawing the rest from reference TRBV28 and TRBJ2-1, the complete variable domain is DVKVTQSSRYLVKRTGEKVFLECVQDMDHENMFWYRQDPGLGLRLIYFSYDVKMKEKGDIPEGYSVSREKKERFSLILESASTNQTSMYLCAAQGWLQKNNEQFFGPGTRLTVL.

The chain recombines TRBV9 with TRBJ2-1; D perhaps matches TRBD2 (6 bases). V was shortened by 1 base and J by 6 bases, with 8 bases between the two germline ends. The CDR3 totals 13 residues. The V gene's germline CDR1 is SGDLS and CDR2 YYNGEE. The CDR3 coding sequence is TGTGCCAGCAGCGTATATAGCGGCAATGAGCAGTTCTTC. This translates into CASSVYSGNEQFF. The full variable domain, completed using reference TRBV9 and TRBJ2-1, is DSGVTQTPKHLITATGQRVTLRCSPRSGDLSVYWYQQSLDQGLQFLIQYYNGEERAKGNILERFSAQQFPDLHSELNLSSLELGDSALYFCASSVYSGNEQFFGPGTRLTVL.

V is TRBV6-6 and J is TRBJ2-3, with 7 bases matching TRBD1. Germline V gene sequence: CDR1 MNHNY, CDR2 SVGAGI (reference sequence). The CDR3 has 13 amino acids. The CDR3, as DNA: TGTGCTACCGACAGGGACACTACAGATACGCAGTATTTT. Its translation is CATDRDTTDTQYF.

This chain links TRBV6-1 with TRBJ1-1; D is unresolved. V was shortened by 2 bases and J by 7 bases, with 11 bases between the two germline ends. Germline V gene data show CDR1 as MNHNS and CDR2 as SASEGT. This CDR3 comprises 13 residues. The CDR3 coding sequence is TGTGCCAGCAGTGAATGGCAGTTCCTTGAAGCTTTCTTT. It is translated as CASSEWQFLEAFF.

This chain connects TRBV27 to TRBJ2-2; D gene unclear. The V and J ends lost 7 bases and 5 bases respectively, with 8 bases between them. CDR1 is MNHEY and CDR2 is SMNVEV in the germline V gene (reference sequence). This CDR3 has 12 amino acids. The CDR3 loop reads CASKARTGELFF. The CDR3 DNA follows: TGTGCCAGCAAGGCCAGGACCGGGGAGCTGTTTTTT.

V is TRBV6-4 and J is TRBJ2-1; 8 bases agree with TRBD1. CDR3 length: 15 amino acids. Germline trimming cut 8 bases from V and 6 bases from J; bases unmatched to any gene: 12. CDR1 and CDR2 from the germline V gene are MRHNA and SNTAGT. CDR3 region: CASSGQGVSVNEQFF. The CDR3 nucleotides are TGTGCCAGCTCCGGACAGGGCGTCTCTGTCAATGAGCAGTTCTTC.